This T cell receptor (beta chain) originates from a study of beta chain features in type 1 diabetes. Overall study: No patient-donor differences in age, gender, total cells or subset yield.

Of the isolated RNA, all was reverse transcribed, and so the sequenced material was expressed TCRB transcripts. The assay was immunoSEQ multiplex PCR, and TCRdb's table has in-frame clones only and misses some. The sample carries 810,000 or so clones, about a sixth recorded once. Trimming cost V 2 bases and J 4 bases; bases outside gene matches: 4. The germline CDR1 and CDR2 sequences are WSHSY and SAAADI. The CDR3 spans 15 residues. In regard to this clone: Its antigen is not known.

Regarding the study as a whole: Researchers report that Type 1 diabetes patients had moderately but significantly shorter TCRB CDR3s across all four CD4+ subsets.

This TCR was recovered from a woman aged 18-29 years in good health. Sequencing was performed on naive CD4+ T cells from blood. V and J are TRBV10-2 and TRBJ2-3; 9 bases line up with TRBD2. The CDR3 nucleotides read TGCGCCAGCAGTGAGCCGGGACTAGCCGCAGATACGCAGTATTTT. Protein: CASSEPGLAADTQYF.